The rows below give T cell receptor beta chains drawn from one sample of a study of identical twins. Using its own MiXCR run on the 5' RACE reads, TCRdb lists one record per CDR3 protein. Of hundreds of thousands of distinct CDR3 sequences in the sample, 8.5% to 9.5% were seen once. The sample was also reused in another study, on yellow fever vaccine responses in identical twins.

Source material: PBMCs. The source is a woman between 18 and 30 years old in good health. Each CDR3 is given with its conserved first and last residue. Fields, in order: J gene, V gene, clone size, D gene, CDR3 DNA, CDR3 protein. D genes are given only for firm matches. Clone sizes are given selectively: once, few, many, or a class where the clone is expanded.

j_gene: TRBJ2-1; v_gene: TRBV12-3/TRBV12-4; abundance: few; d_gene: -; CDR3nt: TGTGCCAGCAGTTCGACAGGACGGAAATACAATGAGCAGTTCTTC; CDR3aa: CASSSTGRKYNEQFF
j_gene: TRBJ2-5; v_gene: TRBV29-1; abundance: few; d_gene: TRBD2; CDR3nt: TGCAGCGTTGAAGATCGTAGCCGAGCGGGAGTGGAGGAGACCCAGTACTTC; CDR3aa: CSVEDRSRAGVEETQYF
j_gene: TRBJ2-3; v_gene: TRBV6-5; abundance: -; d_gene: -; CDR3nt: TGTGCCAGCAGTTCCCCACGAGTAGCTCGAGACACAGATACGCAGTATTTT; CDR3aa: CASSSPRVARDTDTQYF
j_gene: TRBJ2-7; v_gene: TRBV7-9; abundance: few; d_gene: TRBD1; CDR3nt: TGTGCCAGCACCGACAGGGGGTACGAGCAGTACTTC; CDR3aa: CASTDRGYEQYF
j_gene: TRBJ1-2; v_gene: TRBV18; abundance: -; d_gene: -; CDR3nt: TGTGCCAGCTCACCAGGGCGCAGGGCTGGCTACACCTTC; CDR3aa: CASSPGRRAGYTF
j_gene: TRBJ2-7; v_gene: TRBV6-1; abundance: many; d_gene: -; CDR3nt: TGTGCCAGCAGCCCTAAATTGAAAGGCACCTACGAGCAGTACTTC; CDR3aa: CASSPKLKGTYEQYF
j_gene: TRBJ2-1; v_gene: TRBV6-2/TRBV6-3; abundance: many; d_gene: -; CDR3nt: TGTGCCAGCAGTTACGGAGGGAGGTTCGTTAGGCATGAGCAGTTCTTC; CDR3aa: CASSYGGRFVRHEQFF
j_gene: TRBJ1-1; v_gene: TRBV25-1; abundance: few; d_gene: -; CDR3nt: TGTGCCAGCTGCATGGCGGGGGAGAACACTGAAGCTTTCTTT; CDR3aa: CASCMAGENTEAFF
j_gene: TRBJ2-1; v_gene: TRBV29-1; abundance: many; d_gene: -; CDR3nt: TGCAGCGTTGAAGATGGGACGGACAGGCAGTTCTTC; CDR3aa: CSVEDGTDRQFF
j_gene: TRBJ1-4; v_gene: TRBV11-2; abundance: -; d_gene: TRBD1; CDR3nt: TGTGCCAGCACCCCTGAGGGGGGGACAGATAATGAAAAACTGTTTTTT; CDR3aa: CASTPEGGTDNEKLFF
j_gene: TRBJ2-1; v_gene: TRBV20-1; abundance: many; d_gene: TRBD2; CDR3nt: TGCAGTGCTAGAGATCAAGGACTAGCCTACAATGAGCAGTTCTTC; CDR3aa: CSARDQGLAYNEQFF
j_gene: TRBJ2-7; v_gene: TRBV4-3; abundance: few; d_gene: -; CDR3nt: TGCGCCAGCAGCCAAGATCGGTCCAGGGTCCACGAGCAGTACTTC; CDR3aa: CASSQDRSRVHEQYF
j_gene: TRBJ2-1; v_gene: TRBV20-1; abundance: many; d_gene: -; CDR3nt: TGCAGTGCCCGGACCGTCTACAATGAGCAGTTCTTC; CDR3aa: CSARTVYNEQFF
j_gene: TRBJ2-3; v_gene: TRBV7-2; abundance: few; d_gene: TRBD2; CDR3nt: TGTGCCAGCAGCTTAGGGGTAGCGGGGGGAGGAGATACGCAGTATTTT; CDR3aa: CASSLGVAGGGDTQYF
j_gene: TRBJ2-3; v_gene: TRBV5-1; abundance: -; d_gene: -; CDR3nt: TGCGCCAGCAGCTTCAGAACGGGGTACACAGATACGCAGTATTTT; CDR3aa: CASSFRTGYTDTQYF
j_gene: TRBJ2-7; v_gene: TRBV27; abundance: -; d_gene: -; CDR3nt: TGTGCCAGCAGTTTATCCAGGGACAAAAATTCCTACGAGCAGTACTTC; CDR3aa: CASSLSRDKNSYEQYF
j_gene: TRBJ2-5; v_gene: TRBV27; abundance: few; d_gene: TRBD2; CDR3nt: TGTGCCAGCAGTTTATCGAACCGGGGCGGGAGAGCAGGAAAGACCCAGTACTTC; CDR3aa: CASSLSNRGGRAGKTQYF
j_gene: TRBJ2-1; v_gene: TRBV24-1; abundance: few; d_gene: TRBD1; CDR3nt: TGTGCCACCAGTGATCCGGGACAGGCGAACAATGAGCAGTTCTTC; CDR3aa: CATSDPGQANNEQFF
j_gene: TRBJ2-2; v_gene: TRBV7-2; abundance: many; d_gene: TRBD2; CDR3nt: TGTGCCAGCAGCTTAGCGCCCCTAGCGGGAAGGGCCGGGGAGCTGTTTTTT; CDR3aa: CASSLAPLAGRAGELFF
j_gene: TRBJ2-3; v_gene: TRBV7-9; abundance: many; d_gene: -; CDR3nt: TGTGCCAGCAGCCCCCGGACAGTAGATACGCAGTATTTT; CDR3aa: CASSPRTVDTQYF
j_gene: TRBJ2-7; v_gene: TRBV27; abundance: -; d_gene: -; CDR3nt: TGTGCCAGCAGTTTCTTGAGGTCAGGGGGGCTAATGGTCGAGCAGTACTTC; CDR3aa: CASSFLRSGGLMVEQYF
j_gene: TRBJ2-5; v_gene: TRBV29-1; abundance: many; d_gene: TRBD1; CDR3nt: TGCAGCGTTGAAGGCGGACAGGGTGTGGAGACCCAGTACTTC; CDR3aa: CSVEGGQGVETQYF
j_gene: TRBJ2-3; v_gene: TRBV3-1; abundance: few; d_gene: TRBD2; CDR3nt: TGTGCCAGCAGCCAAGTTATTAGCGGGGGATCAGATACGCAGTATTTT; CDR3aa: CASSQVISGGSDTQYF
j_gene: TRBJ2-7; v_gene: TRBV4-1; abundance: -; d_gene: -; CDR3nt: TGCGCCAGCAGCCCAGAACCCAGGAACTACGAGCAGTACTTC; CDR3aa: CASSPEPRNYEQYF
j_gene: TRBJ2-5; v_gene: TRBV4-3; abundance: few; d_gene: -; CDR3nt: TGCGCCAGCAGCCAAGATTTGCTGGGAGAGACCCAGTACTTC; CDR3aa: CASSQDLLGETQYF
j_gene: TRBJ2-7; v_gene: TRBV4-3; abundance: few; d_gene: TRBD2; CDR3nt: TGCGCCAGCAGCCAAGATAGCGGGGGTCCCTACGAGCAGTACTTC; CDR3aa: CASSQDSGGPYEQYF
j_gene: TRBJ2-2; v_gene: TRBV24-1; abundance: few; d_gene: -; CDR3nt: TGTGCCACCGCGGGGCCTACGAACACCGGGGAGCTGTTTTTT; CDR3aa: CATAGPTNTGELFF
j_gene: TRBJ2-1; v_gene: TRBV24-1; abundance: -; d_gene: -; CDR3nt: TGTGCCACCAGTGATGGAGCCTTCCTTCCAAGCAATGAGCAGTTCTTC; CDR3aa: CATSDGAFLPSNEQFF
j_gene: TRBJ1-2; v_gene: TRBV3-1; abundance: few; d_gene: -; CDR3nt: TGTGCCAGCAGCCAAGATGCAAAGGTCTATGGCTACACCTTC; CDR3aa: CASSQDAKVYGYTF
j_gene: TRBJ2-1; v_gene: TRBV28; abundance: many; d_gene: -; CDR3nt: TGTGCCAGCAATAACTATTGGGATGAGATCGGGGAGCAGTTCTTC; CDR3aa: CASNNYWDEIGEQFF
j_gene: TRBJ2-7; v_gene: TRBV6-5; abundance: few; d_gene: -; CDR3nt: TGTGCCAGCAGTTACCTCCAAAAGAAGACAGTCTACGAGCAGTACTTC; CDR3aa: CASSYLQKKTVYEQYF
j_gene: TRBJ1-5; v_gene: TRBV7-2; abundance: few; d_gene: -; CDR3nt: TGTGCCAGCAGCTTATTTAGTTTCCCCCAGCATTTT; CDR3aa: CASSLFSFPQHF
j_gene: TRBJ2-2; v_gene: TRBV2; abundance: -; d_gene: -; CDR3nt: TGTGCCAGCAGTGACACGGGGGGCCTCAACACCGGGGAGCTGTTTTTT; CDR3aa: CASSDTGGLNTGELFF
j_gene: TRBJ2-1; v_gene: TRBV12-3/TRBV12-4; abundance: -; d_gene: TRBD2; CDR3nt: TGTGCCAGCAAGGCTAGCGGGAGGTCCAATGAGCAGTTCTTC; CDR3aa: CASKASGRSNEQFF
j_gene: TRBJ1-1; v_gene: TRBV25-1; abundance: many; d_gene: -; CDR3nt: TGTGCCAGCAGTGAGGGACTTTGGAACACTGAAGCTTTCTTT; CDR3aa: CASSEGLWNTEAFF
j_gene: TRBJ2-1; v_gene: TRBV4-3; abundance: many; d_gene: -; CDR3nt: TGCGCCAGCAGCCAAGATTTGGGGTCCTACAATGAGCAGTTCTTC; CDR3aa: CASSQDLGSYNEQFF
j_gene: TRBJ2-7; v_gene: TRBV30; abundance: -; d_gene: TRBD2; CDR3nt: TGTGCCTGGAATTTCCCCCTCCTAGCGGGAGGTATACGGCGTCAGTACTTC; CDR3aa: CAWNFPLLAGGIRRQYF
j_gene: TRBJ2-2; v_gene: TRBV12-3/TRBV12-4; abundance: -; d_gene: TRBD1; CDR3nt: TGTGCCAGCACCCAGGGACAGAACGGGGAGCTGTTTTTT; CDR3aa: CASTQGQNGELFF
j_gene: TRBJ2-1; v_gene: TRBV5-5; abundance: -; d_gene: TRBD2; CDR3nt: TGTGCCAGCAGCTTGGAATTAGCGGGGGGGCTCGCCTACAATGAGCAGTTCTTC; CDR3aa: CASSLELAGGLAYNEQFF
j_gene: TRBJ1-2; v_gene: TRBV7-9; abundance: -; d_gene: -; CDR3nt: TGTGCCAGCAGCTCCTTGGAGGGAAGATTGAGTGGCTACACCTTC; CDR3aa: CASSSLEGRLSGYTF